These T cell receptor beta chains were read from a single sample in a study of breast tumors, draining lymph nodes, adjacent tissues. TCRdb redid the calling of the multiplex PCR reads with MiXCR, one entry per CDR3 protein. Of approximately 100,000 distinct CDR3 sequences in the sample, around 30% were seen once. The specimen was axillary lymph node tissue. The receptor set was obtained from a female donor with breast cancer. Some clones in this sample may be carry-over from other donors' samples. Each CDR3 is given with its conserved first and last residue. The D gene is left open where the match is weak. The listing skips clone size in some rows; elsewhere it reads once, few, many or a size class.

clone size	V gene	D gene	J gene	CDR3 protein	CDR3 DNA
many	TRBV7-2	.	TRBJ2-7	CASSSTYEQYF	TGTGCCAGCAGCTCAACCTACGAGCAGTACTTC
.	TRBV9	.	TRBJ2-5	CASSVEDSQETQYF	TGTGCCAGCAGCGTAGAAGACAGCCAAGAGACCCAGTACTTC
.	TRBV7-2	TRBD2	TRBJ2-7	CASSPRVSSGGRYEQYF	TGTGCCAGCAGCCCGAGGGTGTCTAGCGGGGGGCGCTACGAGCAGTACTTC
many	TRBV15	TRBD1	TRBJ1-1	CATRAGGYTEAFF	TGTGCCACTAGAGCAGGGGGGTACACTGAAGCTTTCTTT
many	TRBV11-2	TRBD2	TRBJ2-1	CASSSASGRGNEQFF	TGTGCCAGCAGCTCTGCTAGCGGGAGGGGGAATGAGCAGTTCTTC
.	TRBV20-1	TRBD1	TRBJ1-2	CSASTRGHGELGLQGYTF	TGCAGTGCTAGTACGAGGGGGCATGGGGAATTGGGATTACAAGGCTACACCTTC
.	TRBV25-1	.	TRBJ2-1	CAGVLPGHNNEQFF	TGTGCCGGCGTTTTACCGGGCCACAACAATGAGCAGTTCTTC
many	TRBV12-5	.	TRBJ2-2	CASGLVRVTGELFF	TGTGCTAGTGGTTTGGTACGTGTGACTGGGGAGCTGTTTTTT
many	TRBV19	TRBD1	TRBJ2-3	CASSFLTGYTDTQYF	TGTGCCAGTAGTTTCCTGACAGGGTATACAGATACGCAGTATTTT
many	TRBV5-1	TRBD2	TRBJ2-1	CASSPREREYSEQFF	TGCGCCAGCAGCCCCAGGGAGCGGGAGTACAGTGAGCAGTTCTTC
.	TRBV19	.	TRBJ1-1	CASSISLGTEAFF	TGTGCCAGTAGTATTTCCCTGGGGACTGAAGCTTTCTTT
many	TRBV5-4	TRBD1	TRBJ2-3	CASSLGAGGVSDTQYF	TGTGCCAGCAGCTTGGGGGCAGGGGGCGTCTCAGATACGCAGTATTTT
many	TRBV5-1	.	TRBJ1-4	CASSFGQPTHEKLFF	TGCGCCAGCAGCTTTGGGCAGCCTACCCATGAAAAACTGTTTTTT
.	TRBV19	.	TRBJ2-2	CASRARGAGELFF	TGTGCCAGTAGAGCTAGGGGGGCTGGGGAGCTGTTTTTT
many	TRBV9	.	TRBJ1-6	CASSVESYNSPLHF	TGTGCCAGCAGCGTCGAATCCTATAATTCACCCCTCCACTTT
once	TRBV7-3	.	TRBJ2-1	CASSPNGQGSYNEQLF	TGTGCCAGCAGCCCAAACGGCCAGGGCTCCTACAATGAGCAGCTCTTC
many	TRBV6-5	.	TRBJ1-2	CASSHRRGANYGYTF	TGTGCCAGCAGTCACCGACGGGGGGCAAACTATGGCTACACCTTC
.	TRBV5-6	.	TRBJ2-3	CASSLALASPSTDTQYF	TGTGCCAGCAGCTTGGCTTTAGCGTCTCCTAGCACAGATACGCAGTATTTT
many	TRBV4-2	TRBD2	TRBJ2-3	CASSQVGGGPSTDTQYF	TGTGCCAGCAGCCAAGTGGGGGGAGGGCCTTCCACAGATACGCAGTATTTT
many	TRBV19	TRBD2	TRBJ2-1	CASSPRGLAGNEQFF	TGTGCCAGTAGTCCCCGGGGACTAGCGGGGAATGAGCAGTTCTTC
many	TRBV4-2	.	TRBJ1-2	CASSQDRRYGYTF	TGTGCCAGCAGCCAAGACAGAAGATATGGCTACACCTTC
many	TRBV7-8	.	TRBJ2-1	CASSSGTAGYNEQFF	TGTGCCAGCAGCTCCGGGACGGCCGGCTACAATGAGCAGTTCTTC
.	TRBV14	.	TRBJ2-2	CASSPLEGLPTGELFF	TGTGCCAGCAGCCCCCTGGAGGGACTTCCCACCGGGGAGCTGTTTTTT
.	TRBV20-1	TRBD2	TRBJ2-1	CSAQTGLAGVEQFF	TGCAGTGCACAGACGGGACTAGCGGGAGTTGAGCAGTTCTTC
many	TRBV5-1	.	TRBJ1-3	CASSLGSGNTIYF	TGCGCCAGCAGCTTGGGCTCTGGAAACACCATATATTTT
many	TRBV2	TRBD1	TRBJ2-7	CASFTRTGGYEQYF	TGTGCCAGCTTTACCCGGACAGGGGGCTACGAGCAGTACTTC
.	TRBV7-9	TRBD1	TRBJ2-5	CASSLTGTGETQYF	TGTGCCAGCAGCTTAACCGGGACAGGGGAGACCCAGTACTTC
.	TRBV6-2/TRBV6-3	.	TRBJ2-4	CASSYSLPTGLAKNIQYF	TGTGCCAGCAGTTACTCGTTACCCACAGGATTAGCCAAAAACATTCAGTACTTC
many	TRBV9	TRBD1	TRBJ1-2	CASSSLTGRRFGYTF	TGTGCCAGCAGCTCACTGACAGGGAGGCGTTTTGGCTACACCTTC
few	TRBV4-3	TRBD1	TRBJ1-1	CASSQELSRDSEAFF	TGCGCCAGCAGCCAAGAGTTGTCCCGGGACAGTGAAGCTTTCTTT
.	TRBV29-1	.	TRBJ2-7	CSVSKGSLCEQYF	TGCAGCGTTTCGAAGGGGTCTCTCTGTGAGCAGTACTTC
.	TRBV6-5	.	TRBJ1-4	CASSYGRSNEKLLF	TGTGCCAGCAGCTACGGGAGGTCTAATGAAAAACTGCTTTTT
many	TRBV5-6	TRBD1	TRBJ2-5	CASSSREPRGRRETQYF	TGTGCCAGCAGCTCACGCGAACCCAGGGGGCGGAGGGAGACCCAGTACTTC
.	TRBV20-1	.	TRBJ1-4	CSAGVSGRASEKLFF	TGCAGTGCTGGGGTTAGCGGGAGGGCGAGTGAAAAACTGTTTTTT
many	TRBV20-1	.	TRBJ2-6	CSARDFSGATVLTF	TGCAGTGCTAGAGACTTTTCTGGGGCCACCGTCCTGACTTTC
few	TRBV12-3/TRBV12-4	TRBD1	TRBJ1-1	CATSGQENTEAFF	TGTGCCACCTCGGGACAGGAGAACACTGAAGCTTTCTTT
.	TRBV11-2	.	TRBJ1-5	CASSLVAGGNQPQHF	TGTGCCAGCAGCTTAGTGGCAGGGGGCAATCAGCCCCAGCATTTT
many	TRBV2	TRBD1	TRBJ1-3	CASRKGQASSGNTIYF	TGTGCCAGCAGGAAAGGACAGGCTTCTTCTGGAAACACCATATATTTT
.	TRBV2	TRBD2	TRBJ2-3	CASTVSGGTDTQYF	TGTGCCAGCACTGTAAGCGGGGGCACAGATACGCAGTATTTT
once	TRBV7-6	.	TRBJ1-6	CASSLRVASNSPLHF	TGTGCCAGCAGCTTAAGGGTAGCGTCGAATTCACCCCTCCACTTT
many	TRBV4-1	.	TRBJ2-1	CASSQDWATYNEQFF	TGCGCCAGCAGCCAAGATTGGGCTACCTACAATGAGCAGTTCTTC
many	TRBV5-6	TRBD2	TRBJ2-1	CASSVTGTNNEQFF	TGTGCCAGCAGCGTGACCGGGACTAACAATGAGCAGTTCTTC
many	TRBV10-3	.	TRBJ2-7	CAISEWTDSSYEQYF	TGTGCCATCAGTGAGTGGACAGACAGCTCCTACGAGCAGTACTTC
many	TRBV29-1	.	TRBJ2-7	CSVGGRFTYEQYF	TGCAGCGTTGGAGGCAGGTTTACCTACGAGCAGTACTTC
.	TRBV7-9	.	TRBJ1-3	CASSRALCPSGSTIYF	TGTGCCAGCAGCCGAGCCCTTTGCCCCTCTGGAAGCACCATATATTTT
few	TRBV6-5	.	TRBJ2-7	CASSLDISGYEQYF	TGTGCCAGCAGTCTCGACATTTCGGGCTACGAGCAGTACTTC
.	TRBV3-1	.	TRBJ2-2	CASSHLDLNTGELFF	TGTGCCAGCAGCCACCTTGACCTGAACACCGGGGAGCTGTTTTTT
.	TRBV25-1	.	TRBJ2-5	CASSARVSDARETQYF	TGTGCCAGCAGTGCTAGAGTGTCCGACGCCAGAGAGACTCAGTACTTC
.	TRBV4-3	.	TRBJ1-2	CASSQGEGIWGYTF	TGCGCCAGCAGCCAAGGAGAAGGGATCTGGGGCTACACCTTC
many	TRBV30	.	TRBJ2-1	CAWSVDRIYNEQFF	TGTGCCTGGAGTGTAGACAGGATCTACAATGAGCAGTTCTTC
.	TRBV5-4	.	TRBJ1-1	CASSPGGAVNTEAFF	TGTGCCAGCAGCCCGGGTGGGGCAGTGAACACTGAAGCTTTCTTT
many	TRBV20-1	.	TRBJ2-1	CSARVGPNNEQFF	TGCAGTGCTAGAGTAGGGCCCAACAATGAGCAGTTCTTC
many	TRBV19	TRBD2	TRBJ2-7	CASTPGGDSYEQYF	TGTGCCAGTACCCCGGGGGGGGATTCCTACGAGCAGTACTTC
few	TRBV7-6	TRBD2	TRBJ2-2	CASSFGVAGAGELFF	TGTGCCAGCAGCTTCGGGGTAGCGGGCGCCGGGGAGCTGTTTTTT
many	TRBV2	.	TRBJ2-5	CASSGTRTAQETQYF	TGTGCCAGCAGTGGAACCCGGACAGCCCAAGAGACCCAGTACTTC
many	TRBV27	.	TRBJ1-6	CASSFQTHSPLHF	TGTGCCAGCAGTTTCCAAACCCATTCACCCCTCCACTTT
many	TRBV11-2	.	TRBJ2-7	CASTALRGSGRTYEQYF	TGTGCCAGCACCGCGTTGAGGGGTTCGGGCAGAACCTACGAGCAGTACTTC
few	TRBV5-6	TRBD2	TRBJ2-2	CASSIAGGTGELFF	TGTGCCAGCAGCATTGCGGGAGGCACCGGGGAGCTGTTTTTT
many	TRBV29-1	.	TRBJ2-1	CSVEDLMPLTRLAYNEQFF	TGCAGCGTTGAGGACTTGATGCCCTTAACTAGACTAGCCTACAATGAGCAGTTCTTC
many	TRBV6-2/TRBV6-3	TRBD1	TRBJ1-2	CASRPGTANYGYTF	TGTGCCAGCAGGCCCGGGACAGCGAACTATGGCTACACCTTC